This passage covers 19 T cell receptor beta chains from one sample sequenced in a study of radiation and T cells in renal cell carcinoma. The time point is: baseline pretreatment blood. Treatment specified: 15 Gy SBRT to primary tumor, nephrectomy 4 weeks later. Libraries were prepared by immunoSEQ multiplex PCR; TCRdb keeps only in-frame clonotypes and omits some of them. The table has 120,000 to 150,000 clones, roughly 90% seen once. The material was blood, obtained from a patient whose treatment included radiotherapy and nephrectomy. The receptors derive from a woman between 65 and 79 years old with renal cell carcinoma.

This chain connects TRBV5-1 to TRBJ1-3, with D possibly TRBD1 on 6 matching bases. The V gene lost 6 bases and the J gene lost 0 bases, with 13 bases spanning the gap. The CDR3 is 15 residues long. Germline V lookup: CDR1 SGHRS, CDR2 YFSETQ. CDR3 region: CASTLTGLSGNTIYF. CDR3 nucleotide sequence: TGCGCCAGCACCCTGACAGGTCTCTCTGGAAACACCATATATTTT.

The chain carries TRBV2 and TRBJ2-1; D is perhaps TRBD1 (5 bases). CDR3 length: 13 amino acids. The germline V gene has CDR1 SNHLY and CDR2 FYNNEI. Trimming pared 0 bases from V and 10 bases from J, leaving 10 bases between. CDR3 sequence (DNA): TGTGCCAGCAGTGAAGCTCGGAAGGGGGAGCAGTTCTTC. Translating gives CASSEARKGEQFF. Combining the CDR3 with reference TRBV2 and TRBJ2-1 gives the whole variable domain EPEVTQTPSHQVTQMGQEVILRCVPISNHLYFYWYRQILGQKVEFLVSFYNNEISEKSEIFDDQFSVERPDGSNFTLKIRSTKLEDSAMYFCASSEARKGEQFFGPGTRLTVL.

CDR3 region: CASRQAGLAGGPEDTQYF. CDR3 nucleotide sequence: TGTGCCAGCAGGCAGGCCGGACTAGCGGGGGGGCCGGAAGATACGCAGTATTTT. The chain links TRBV11-2 to TRBJ2-3; 15 positions match TRBD2. The J segment lost 5 bases and the V segment lost 6 bases, leaving 12 bases of the junction unmatched. Germline CDR1 SGHAT, CDR2 FQNNGV. This CDR3 comprises 18 residues.

The chain couples TRBV7-9 to TRBJ1-1; maybe TRBD1 (5 bases). V lost 5 bases to trimming and J lost 0 bases, with 13 bases between them. Germline values: CDR1 SEHNR, CDR2 FQNEAQ (reference sequence). The CDR3 spans 15 residues. This CDR3 is CASSMNRQMNTEAFF. Written as DNA, the CDR3 is TGTGCCAGCAGCATGAACAGGCAGATGAACACTGAAGCTTTCTTT.

This clone turned up a few times. The chain couples TRBV6-1 to TRBJ1-4; TRBD1 is a possible D gene (5 bases). V lost 6 bases and J lost 8, with 16 bases in between. This CDR3 has 14 amino acids. Germline V CDR1 and CDR2: MNHNS, SASEGT. CDR3 in DNA: TGTGCCAGCAGCCAGGGAGTTACATGGGAAAAACTGTTTTTT. It translates to CASSQGVTWEKLFF.

The V gene is TRBV29-1, the J gene TRBJ1-1, with TRBD1 as a possible D gene (6 bases). From germline, CDR1 is SQVTM and CDR2 ANQGSEA. V was cut by 2 bases and J by 1 base, with 8 bases left in between. The CDR3 has 13 residues. The CDR3 DNA follows: TGCAGCGTTGAACAGGGGCGGAACACTGAAGCTTTCTTT. It encodes CSVEQGRNTEAFF.

This CDR3 reads CASSFEQLPRIDTQYF. CDR3 coding DNA: TGCGCCAGCAGCTTCGAACAGCTCCCGCGAATAGATACGCAGTATTTT. The V and J genes are TRBV5-1 and TRBJ2-3; no clear D. CDR3 length: 16 amino acids. V dropped 2 bases and J dropped 5 bases, with 18 bases sitting between them. In germline, CDR1 is SGHRS, CDR2 YFSETQ.

The V call is TRBV30, the J call TRBJ1-1; TRBD1 agrees at 9 bases. Germline V lookup: CDR1 GTSNPN, CDR2 SVGIG (reference sequence). This CDR3 contains 13 residues. The J segment lost 5 bases and the V segment lost 2 bases, leaving 3 bases of the junction unmatched. CDR3 sequence (DNA): TGTGCCTGGAGTCCGGACAGGGGAACTGAAGCTTTCTTT. The encoded protein is CAWSPDRGTEAFF.

Only a few counts were recorded for this clone. This sequence joins TRBV5-6 and TRBJ1-6; no reliable D call. Germline V gives CDR1 SGHDT, CDR2 YYEEEE. V was pared by 0 bases and J by 6 bases, with 10 bases between. The CDR3 has 15 amino acids. CDR3 bases: TGTGCCAGCAGCTTGGGAAAAGGGAGTAATTCACCCCTCCACTTT. Its translation is CASSLGKGSNSPLHF.

V usage is TRBV13 and J usage is TRBJ1-2, with TRBD1 matching 9 bases. The CDR3 sequence is 17 residues long. The V and J ends lost 5 bases and 4 bases, in that order; junction bases with no gene match: 14. Germline V gene data show CDR1 as PRHDT and CDR2 as FYEKMQ (reference sequence). DNA of the CDR3: TGTGCCAGCAGCGTCACTCCGGGACAGGGCATCGCCTATGGCTACACCTTC. It translates to CASSVTPGQGIAYGYTF. The variable domain in full, with the rest retrieved from reference TRBV13 and TRBJ1-2, is AAGVIQSPRHLIKEKRETATLKCYPIPRHDTVYWYQQGPGQDPQFLISFYEKMQSDKGSIPDRFSAQQFSDYHSELNMSSLELGDSALYFCASSVTPGQGIAYGYTFGSGTRLTVV.

The CDR3 sequence is CASSYLTGNTGELFF. The CDR3 DNA is TGTGCCAGCAGTTATCTTACAGGGAACACCGGGGAGCTGTTTTTT. The rearrangement links TRBV5-4 to TRBJ2-2; D is possibly TRBD1 (5 bases). The germline V and J ends were trimmed by 5 bases and 1 base, with 12 bases remaining between them. There are 15 residues in the CDR3. Germline V CDR1 and CDR2: SGHNT, YYREEE (reference sequence).

The chain uses TRBV5-1 and TRBJ2-1; D is ambiguous. The germline V gene has CDR1 SGHRS and CDR2 YFSETQ. V gave up 5 bases and J gave up 3 bases, with 6 bases separating them. This CDR3 spans 12 amino acids. The CDR3 sequence is CASRNSYNEQFF. For the CDR3, the DNA is TGCGCCAGCAGGAACAGCTACAATGAGCAGTTCTTC.

The rearrangement joins TRBV9 to TRBJ2-5; 9 positions agree with TRBD1. CDR1 and CDR2 (germline): SGDLS, YYNGEE. CDR3 length: 17 amino acids. J was trimmed by 4 bases and V by 4 bases; bases with no gene match: 14. CDR3 region: CASSSWTGVTPRETQYF. The CDR3 nucleotides are TGTGCCAGCAGCTCCTGGACAGGGGTGACGCCTAGAGAGACCCAGTACTTC.

The chain combines TRBV9 with TRBJ1-2, with D perhaps matching TRBD1 (6 bases). V lost 1 base to trimming and J lost 5 bases, with 18 bases between them. CDR1 is SGDLS and CDR2 is YYNGEE in the germline V gene. The length of the CDR3 is 16 residues. The CDR3, as DNA: TGTGCCAGCAGCGTACAGGCAGGGGCTCTCCTTTATGGCTACACCTTC. Protein sequence: CASSVQAGALLYGYTF.

This chain joins TRBV6-1 and TRBJ1-1; no firm D call. There are 14 residues in the CDR3. V lost 2 bases and J 1 base, leaving 8 bases between the germline ends. CDR1 and CDR2 from the germline V gene are MNHNS and SASEGT. CDR3 loop: CASSESGRNTEAFF. The CDR3 DNA is TGTGCCAGCAGTGAATCCGGGAGGAACACTGAAGCTTTCTTT.

This rearrangement joins TRBV19 to TRBJ1-1; D gene uncertain. V lost 3 bases and J lost 1, with 12 bases in between. This CDR3 contains 15 residues. Germline V gives CDR1 LNHDA, CDR2 SQIVND (reference sequence). The chain's CDR3 is CASSIGSPRNTEAFF. CDR3 in DNA: TGTGCCAGTAGTATCGGGAGCCCACGGAACACTGAAGCTTTCTTT.

The chain combines TRBV6-5 with TRBJ1-6, with a weak D call TRBD1 (5 bases). The CDR3 length is 11 residues. V gave up 7 bases and J gave up 14 bases, with 12 bases separating them. The germline CDR1 and CDR2 sequences are MNHEY and SVGAGI. CDR3 protein: CASTQGVTLHF. DNA for the CDR3: TGTGCCAGCACCCAGGGAGTCACCCTCCACTTT.

CDR3 sequence reads: CAGRPATNYGYTF. CDR3 in DNA: TGTGCCGGACGGCCGGCGACTAACTATGGCTACACCTTC. The chain couples TRBV6-1 to TRBJ1-2; D uncertain. Germline lookup yields CDR1 MNHNS and CDR2 SASEGT. V lost 11 bases, J lost 0 bases, and 13 bases lay in between. The CDR3 covers 13 residues.

The chain carries TRBV6-5 and TRBJ2-7, with D perhaps matching TRBD1 (6 bases). This CDR3 contains 13 residues. Germline V gene sequence: CDR1 MNHEY, CDR2 SVGAGI. Trimming left V 5 bases short and J 3 bases short, with 11 bases between. This chain's CDR3 is CASSRTGYYEQYF. CDR3 DNA: TGTGCCAGCAGTCGAACAGGGTACTACGAGCAGTACTTC.